Following are 9 T cell receptor beta chains from one sample sequenced in a study of blood T cell repertoires in COVID-19. Sequencing used immunoSEQ multiplex PCR; TCRdb keeps in-frame clones, though not all of them. The sample lists 50,000 to 65,000 clones, approximately 86% occurring once. Input material: peripheral blood. These receptors all come from a man between 65 and 85 years old with acute or convalescent COVID-19.

This chain links TRBV6-6 with TRBJ1-1; D is uncertain. V was clipped by 2 bases and J by 7 bases, with 11 bases between them. This CDR3 has 13 amino acids. In germline, CDR1 is MNHNY, CDR2 SVGAGI (reference sequence). CDR3 sequence reads: CASSYGGEFEAFF. CDR3 DNA: TGTGCCAGCAGTTACGGCGGGGAGTTTGAAGCTTTCTTT.

The gene calls are TRBV7-2 and TRBJ2-1, with D perhaps TRBD2 (5 bases). The CDR3 is 15 residues long. V was clipped by 2 bases and J by 4 bases, with 12 bases between them. CDR1 is SGHTA and CDR2 is FQGNSA in the germline V gene. The CDR3 protein is CASSLMSGSYNEQFF. The CDR3 DNA reads TGTGCCAGCAGCTTAATGTCGGGATCATACAATGAGCAGTTCTTC.

CDR3 DNA sequence: TGTGCCAGCAGTTACTTCCTCACTGGTACGCAGTATTTT. The encoded protein is CASSYFLTGTQYF. The chain carries TRBV6-5 and TRBJ2-3; no clear D gene. Germline CDR1 and CDR2: MNHEY and SVGAGI. The length of the CDR3 is 13 residues. Trimming cost V 1 base and J 8 bases, with 10 bases left between them.

The chain carries TRBV5-4 and TRBJ2-5; TRBD2 is a possible D gene (5 bases). The germline V and J ends were trimmed by 4 bases and 5 bases, with 21 bases remaining between them. Germline CDR1 and CDR2: SGHNT and YYREEE (reference sequence). The CDR3 consists of 16 residues. The CDR3, as DNA: TGTGCCAGCAGCCCGGCTCGGGGTGGTAATGAGGAGACCCAGTACTTC. Its protein is CASSPARGGNEETQYF.

This clone was detected once. The V and J genes are TRBV9 and TRBJ2-1; 7 bases line up with TRBD1. The germline V gene encodes CDR1 SGDLS and CDR2 YYNGEE. J gave up 9 bases and V 6 bases, and 9 bases lay outside the gene matches. The CDR3 is made up of 13 amino acids. CDR3 loop: CASTLGQSGEQFF. The CDR3 nucleotides are TGTGCCAGCACCCTGGGACAGTCCGGTGAGCAGTTCTTC.

This chain links TRBV5-5 with TRBJ1-1, with TRBD1 identical over 7 bases. J lost 10 bases, V lost 4 bases, and 19 bases had no gene match. The CDR3 has 16 amino acids. Germline V CDR1 and CDR2: SGHKS, YYEKEE (reference sequence). The CDR3 DNA follows: TGTGCCAGCAGCCTGGCCCTACACAGGGGTCTTGAAGGAGCTTTCTTT. It specifies CASSLALHRGLEGAFF.

As for this clone: Different DNA sequences within this sample yield the same CDR3. The chain joins TRBV6-5 to TRBJ1-5, with D possibly matching TRBD1 (5 bases). Trimming left V 0 bases short and J 5 bases short, with 5 bases between. CDR3 length: 13 residues. Germline loops: CDR1 MNHEY, CDR2 SVGAGI. The DNA of the CDR3 is TGTGCCAGCAGTTACTCCAGGGATCAGCCCCAGCATTTT. This encodes CASSYSRDQPQHF.

The rearrangement links TRBV18 to TRBJ2-2; no clear D. This CDR3 contains 18 residues. Trimming removed 5 bases from V and 0 bases from J, with 19 bases in between. Germline V gene sequence: CDR1 KGHSH, CDR2 LQKENI. The CDR3 nucleotides read TGTGCCAGCTCAAAACTGCCTCCAGGAACCTCGAACACCGGGGAGCTGTTTTTT. It is translated as CASSKLPPGTSNTGELFF.

The V and J genes are TRBV7-9 and TRBJ2-3; the match to TRBD2 covers 7 bases. The CDR3 is 16 amino acids. Germline V gene data show CDR1 as SEHNR and CDR2 as FQNEAQ (reference sequence). Germline trimming cut 0 bases from V and 2 bases from J; bases unmatched to any gene: 5. As DNA, the CDR3 is TGTGCCAGCAGCTTAGCCTGGGAGGGCCCCACAGATACGCAGTATTTT. This translates into CASSLAWEGPTDTQYF.